This TCR beta chain originates from a study of blood T cell repertoires in COVID-19. The wider study: Samples of COVID-19 (acute and convalescent) were obtained from the United States, Italy and Spain.

The ends lost 5 bases at V and 5 bases at J; junction bases unmatched: 10. The CDR3 runs 14 residues. Germline V CDR1 and CDR2: GTSNPN, SVGIG (reference sequence). Profiling relied on immunoSEQ multiplex PCR, and the TCRdb table lists in-frame clones only, not all of them. The data contain about 67,000 clones, around four fifths of them singletons. The sequencing input was peripheral blood. The sequence was obtained from a human donor in a cohort sampled during active COVID-19. The V gene is TRBV30, the J gene TRBJ2-5; TRBD1 matches 8 bases. The CDR3 DNA reads TGTGCCTGGGGGGGACAGGCGATTCGGGAGACCCAGTACTTC. Protein product: CAWGGQAIRETQYF.